This TCR beta chain was sequenced in a study of Tregs in tolerant kidney transplant recipients. TCRdb's copy holds only in-frame clones and misses some; the assay was immunoSEQ multiplex PCR. The sample contains about 240,000 clones, about four fifths of which appear only once. Study-level results: Tregs expanded with activated donor B cells seemed most donor-specific.

This CDR3 is built from 18 residues. Germline CDR1 reads SSHAT; CDR2 reads FNYEAQ (reference sequence). As concerns this clone: What it recognizes is unknown. One end of the junction varies from germline; a read error may be responsible.

The gene calls are TRBV7-7 and TRBJ1-5; 8 nucleotides line up with TRBD1. The specimen sequenced was CD4+ T cells from blood. This clonotype was obtained from a human donor in good health. CDR3: CASSLGRTGKEGNQPQHF. In nucleotides, the CDR3 is TGTGCTAGCAGCTTAGGAAGGACAGGGAAGGAAGGCAATCAGCCCCAGCATTTT.